This TCR beta chain appears in the sequencing data of a study of blood T cell repertoires in COVID-19. Only in-frame clones appear in the TCRdb table, and some are missing; sequencing was by immunoSEQ multiplex PCR. The data hold 90,000 to 100,000 clones, with 82% observed a single time. Sequencing was carried out using peripheral blood. This TCR derives from a man older than 75 with acute or convalescent COVID-19.

This CDR3 reads CASSKRRQVGNQPQHF. The CDR3 DNA reads TGTGCCAGCAGCAAAAGGAGACAGGTGGGCAATCAGCCCCAGCATTTT. The chain combines TRBV21-1 with TRBJ1-5; the table's D gene call, TRBD1, was not cross checked with the DNA. TRBV21-1 is a known pseudogene. The CDR3 runs to 16 residues.